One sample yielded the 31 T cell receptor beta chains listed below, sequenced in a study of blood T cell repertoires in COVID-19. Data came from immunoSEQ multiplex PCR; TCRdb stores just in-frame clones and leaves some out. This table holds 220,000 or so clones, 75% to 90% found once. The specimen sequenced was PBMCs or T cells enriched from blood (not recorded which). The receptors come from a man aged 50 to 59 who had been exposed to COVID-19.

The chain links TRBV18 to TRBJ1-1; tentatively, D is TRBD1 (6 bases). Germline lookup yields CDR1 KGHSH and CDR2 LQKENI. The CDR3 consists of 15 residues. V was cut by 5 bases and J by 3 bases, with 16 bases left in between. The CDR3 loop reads CASSDTGTRYTEAFF. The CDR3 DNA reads TGTGCCAGCTCAGATACCGGGACAAGATACACTGAAGCTTTCTTT.

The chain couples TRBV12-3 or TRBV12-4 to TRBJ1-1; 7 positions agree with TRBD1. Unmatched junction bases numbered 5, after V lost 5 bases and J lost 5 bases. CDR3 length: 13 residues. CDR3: CASSGNRGTEAFF. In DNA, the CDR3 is TGTGCCAGCAGTGGTAACAGGGGAACTGAAGCTTTCTTT.

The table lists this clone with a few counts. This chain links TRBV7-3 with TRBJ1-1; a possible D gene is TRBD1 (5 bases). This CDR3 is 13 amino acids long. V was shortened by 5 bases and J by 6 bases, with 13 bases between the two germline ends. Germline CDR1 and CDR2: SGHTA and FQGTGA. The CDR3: CASSTRQTAEAFF. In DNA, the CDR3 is TGTGCCAGCAGCACCCGACAGACGGCTGAAGCTTTCTTT.

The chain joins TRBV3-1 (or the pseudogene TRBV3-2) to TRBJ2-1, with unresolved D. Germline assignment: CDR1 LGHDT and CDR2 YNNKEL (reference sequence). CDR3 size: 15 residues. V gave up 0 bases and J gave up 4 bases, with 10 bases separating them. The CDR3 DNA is TGTGCCAGCAGCCAAGATTCGTCGACTTACAATGAGCAGTTCTTC. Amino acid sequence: CASSQDSSTYNEQFF.

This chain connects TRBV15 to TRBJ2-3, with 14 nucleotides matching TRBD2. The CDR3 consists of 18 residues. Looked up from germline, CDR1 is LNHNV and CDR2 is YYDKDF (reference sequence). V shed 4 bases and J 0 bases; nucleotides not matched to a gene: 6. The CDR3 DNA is TGTGCCACCAGCAATCCGGGACTAGCGGGAGCAAGCACAGATACGCAGTATTTT. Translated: CATSNPGLAGASTDTQYF.

The CDR3 reads CASSVASGYNEQFF. DNA for the CDR3: TGTGCCAGCAGCGTAGCTAGCGGCTACAATGAGCAGTTCTTC. This rearrangement joins TRBV9 to TRBJ2-1; 7 nucleotides agree with TRBD2. This CDR3 is 14 amino acids long. CDR1 is SGDLS, CDR2 YYNGEE, per germline. V gave up 0 bases and J gave up 3 bases; unmatched junction bases: 0.

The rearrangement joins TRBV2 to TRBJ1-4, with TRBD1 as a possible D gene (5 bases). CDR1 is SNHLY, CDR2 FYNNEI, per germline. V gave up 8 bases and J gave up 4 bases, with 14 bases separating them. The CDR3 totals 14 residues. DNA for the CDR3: TGTGCCAGCCTCTTCGGGGGGAGTAATGAAAAACTGTTTTTT. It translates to CASLFGGSNEKLFF.

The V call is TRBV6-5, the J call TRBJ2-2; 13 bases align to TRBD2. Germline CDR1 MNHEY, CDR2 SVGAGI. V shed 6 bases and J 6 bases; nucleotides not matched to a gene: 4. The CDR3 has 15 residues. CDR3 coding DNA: TGTGCCAGCAGCGGGACTAGCGGGATTGCCGGGGAGCTGTTTTTT. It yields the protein CASSGTSGIAGELFF.

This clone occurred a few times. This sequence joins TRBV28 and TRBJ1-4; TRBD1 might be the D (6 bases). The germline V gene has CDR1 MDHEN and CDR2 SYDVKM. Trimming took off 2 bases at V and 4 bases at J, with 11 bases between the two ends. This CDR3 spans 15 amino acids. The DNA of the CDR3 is TGTGCCAGCAGTTTAACAGGGCCTCTTAATGAAAAACTGTTTTTT. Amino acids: CASSLTGPLNEKLFF.

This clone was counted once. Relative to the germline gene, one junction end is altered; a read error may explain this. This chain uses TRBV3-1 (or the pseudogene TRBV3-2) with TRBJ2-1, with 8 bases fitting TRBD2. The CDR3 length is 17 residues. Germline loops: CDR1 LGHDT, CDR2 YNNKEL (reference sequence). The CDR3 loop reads CASSPTRGSGAYSEQFF. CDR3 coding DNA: TGTGCCAGCAGCCCTACGAGGGGTAGCGGGGCCTACAGTGAGCAGTTCTTC.

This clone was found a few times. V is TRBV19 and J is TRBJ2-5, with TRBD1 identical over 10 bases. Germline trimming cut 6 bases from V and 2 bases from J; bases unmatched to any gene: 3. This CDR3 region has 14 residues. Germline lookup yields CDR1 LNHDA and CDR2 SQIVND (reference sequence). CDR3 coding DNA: TGTGCCAGTAGAAGGACAGGGGGTCAAGAGACCCAGTACTTC. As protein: CASRRTGGQETQYF.

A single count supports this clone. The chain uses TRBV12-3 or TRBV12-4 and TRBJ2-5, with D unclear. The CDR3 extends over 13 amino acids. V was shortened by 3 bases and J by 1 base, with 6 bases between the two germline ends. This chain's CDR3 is CASSFNSQETQYF. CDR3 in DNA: TGTGCCAGCAGTTTTAACAGCCAAGAGACCCAGTACTTC.

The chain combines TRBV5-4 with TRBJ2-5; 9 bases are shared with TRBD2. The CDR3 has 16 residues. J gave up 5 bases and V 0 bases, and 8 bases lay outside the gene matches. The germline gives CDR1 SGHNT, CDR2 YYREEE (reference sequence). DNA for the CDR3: TGTGCCAGCAGCTTGGCGGGAGCGGGAGGAGAGGAGACCCAGTACTTC. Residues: CASSLAGAGGEETQYF.

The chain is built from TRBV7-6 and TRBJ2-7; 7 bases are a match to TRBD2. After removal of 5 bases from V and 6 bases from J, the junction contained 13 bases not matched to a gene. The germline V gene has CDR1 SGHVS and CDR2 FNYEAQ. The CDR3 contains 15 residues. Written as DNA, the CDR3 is TGTGCCAGCAGCGTCCCGGGACTAAAGAACCGCGAGCAGTACGTC. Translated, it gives CASSVPGLKNREQYV.

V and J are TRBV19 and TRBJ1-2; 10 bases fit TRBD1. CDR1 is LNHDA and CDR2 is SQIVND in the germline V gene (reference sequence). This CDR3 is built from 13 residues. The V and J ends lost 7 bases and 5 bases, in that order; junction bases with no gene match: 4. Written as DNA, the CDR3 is TGTGCCAGTACCGAGGGACAGGGGTATGGCTACACCTTC. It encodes CASTEGQGYGYTF.

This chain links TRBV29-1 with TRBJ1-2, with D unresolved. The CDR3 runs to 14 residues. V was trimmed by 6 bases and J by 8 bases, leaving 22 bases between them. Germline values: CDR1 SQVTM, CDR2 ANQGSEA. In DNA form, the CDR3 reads TGCAGCGTCATAATGAACTTCCCCGGGGAAGGCTACACCTTC. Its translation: CSVIMNFPGEGYTF.

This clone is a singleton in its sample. CDR3 DNA sequence: TGTGCCAGCAGCTTAGCAGGAGGTTTTCAGCCCCAGCATTTT. This gives the protein CASSLAGGFQPQHF. The V gene is TRBV7-6, the J gene TRBJ1-5; D remains ambiguous. CDR1 is SGHVS, CDR2 FNYEAQ, per germline. V lost 0 bases, J lost 6 bases, and 9 bases lay in between. The CDR3 has 14 residues.

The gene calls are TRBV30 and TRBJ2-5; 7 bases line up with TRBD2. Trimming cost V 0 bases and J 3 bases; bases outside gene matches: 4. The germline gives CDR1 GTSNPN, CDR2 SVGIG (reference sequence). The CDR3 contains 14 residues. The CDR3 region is CAWSVLAGEETQYF. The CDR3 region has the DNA TGTGCCTGGAGTGTATTGGCGGGAGAAGAGACCCAGTACTTC.

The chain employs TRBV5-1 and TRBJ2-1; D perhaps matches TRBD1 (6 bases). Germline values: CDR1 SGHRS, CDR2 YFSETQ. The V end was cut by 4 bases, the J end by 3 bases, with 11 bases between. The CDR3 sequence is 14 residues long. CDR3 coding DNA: TGCGCCAGCAGCCTCTACAGGGTCTACAATGAGCAGTTCTTC. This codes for CASSLYRVYNEQFF.

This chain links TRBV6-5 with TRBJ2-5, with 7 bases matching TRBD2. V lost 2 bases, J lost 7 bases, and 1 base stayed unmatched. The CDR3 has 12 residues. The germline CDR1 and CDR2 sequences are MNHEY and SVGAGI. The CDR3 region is CASSYREGTQYF. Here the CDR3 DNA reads TGTGCCAGCAGTTACAGGGAGGGGACCCAGTACTTC.

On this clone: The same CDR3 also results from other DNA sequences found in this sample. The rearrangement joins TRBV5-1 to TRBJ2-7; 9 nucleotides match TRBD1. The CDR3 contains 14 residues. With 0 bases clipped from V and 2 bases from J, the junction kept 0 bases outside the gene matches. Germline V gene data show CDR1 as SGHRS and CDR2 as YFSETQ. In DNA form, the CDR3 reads TGCGCCAGCAGCTTGGGACAGGGGGCCTACGAGCAGTACGTC. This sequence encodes CASSLGQGAYEQYV.

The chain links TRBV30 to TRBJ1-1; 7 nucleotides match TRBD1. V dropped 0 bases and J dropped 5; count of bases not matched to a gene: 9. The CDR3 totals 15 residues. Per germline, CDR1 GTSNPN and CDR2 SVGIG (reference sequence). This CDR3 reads CAWSVYKGAGTEAFF. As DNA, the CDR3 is TGTGCCTGGAGTGTATATAAGGGGGCAGGAACTGAAGCTTTCTTT.

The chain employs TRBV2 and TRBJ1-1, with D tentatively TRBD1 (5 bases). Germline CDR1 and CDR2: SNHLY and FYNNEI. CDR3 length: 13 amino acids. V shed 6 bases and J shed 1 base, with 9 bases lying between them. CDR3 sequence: CASRGLENTEAFF. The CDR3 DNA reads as TGTGCCAGCAGGGGGCTAGAGAACACTGAAGCTTTCTTT. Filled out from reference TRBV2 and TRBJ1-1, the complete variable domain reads EPEVTQTPSHQVTQMGQEVILRCVPISNHLYFYWYRQILGQKVEFLVSFYNNEISEKSEIFDDQFSVERPDGSNFTLKIRSTKLEDSAMYFCASRGLENTEAFFGQGTRLTVV.

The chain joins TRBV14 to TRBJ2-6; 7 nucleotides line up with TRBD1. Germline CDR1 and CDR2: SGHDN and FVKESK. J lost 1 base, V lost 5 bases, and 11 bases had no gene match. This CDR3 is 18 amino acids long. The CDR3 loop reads CASSVYRGRASGANVLTF. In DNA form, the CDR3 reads TGTGCCAGCAGCGTATACAGGGGTCGCGCTTCTGGGGCCAACGTCCTGACTTTC.

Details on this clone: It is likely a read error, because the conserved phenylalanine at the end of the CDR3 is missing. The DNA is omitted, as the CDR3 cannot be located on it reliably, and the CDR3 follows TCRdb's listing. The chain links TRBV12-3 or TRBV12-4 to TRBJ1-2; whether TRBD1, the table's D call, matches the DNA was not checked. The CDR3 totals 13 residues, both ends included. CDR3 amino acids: CASSIYQGAGAVL.

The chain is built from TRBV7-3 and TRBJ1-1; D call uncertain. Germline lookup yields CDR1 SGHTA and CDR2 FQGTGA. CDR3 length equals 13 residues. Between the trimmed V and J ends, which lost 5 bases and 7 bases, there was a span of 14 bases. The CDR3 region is CASSRAGTFEAFF. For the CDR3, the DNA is TGTGCCAGCAGCCGAGCAGGAACCTTTGAAGCTTTCTTT. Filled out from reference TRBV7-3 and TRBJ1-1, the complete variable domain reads GAGVSQTPSNKVTEKGKYVELRCDPISGHTALYWYRQSLGQGPEFLIYFQGTGAADDSGLPNDRFFAVRPEGSVSTLKIQRTERGDSAVYLCASSRAGTFEAFFGQGTRLTVV.

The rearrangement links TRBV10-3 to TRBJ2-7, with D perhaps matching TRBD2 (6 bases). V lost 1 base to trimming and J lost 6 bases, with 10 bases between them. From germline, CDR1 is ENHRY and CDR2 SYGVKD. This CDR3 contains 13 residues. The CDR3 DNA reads TGTGCCATCAGTGAGTGGGAGGAAGGCGAGCAGTACGTC. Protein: CAISEWEEGEQYV.

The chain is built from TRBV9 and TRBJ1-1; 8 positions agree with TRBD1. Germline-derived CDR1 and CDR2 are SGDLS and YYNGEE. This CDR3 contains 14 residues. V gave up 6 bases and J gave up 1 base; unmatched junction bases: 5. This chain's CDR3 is CASTQGQENTEAFF. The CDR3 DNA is TGTGCCAGCACCCAGGGACAGGAGAACACTGAAGCTTTCTTT.

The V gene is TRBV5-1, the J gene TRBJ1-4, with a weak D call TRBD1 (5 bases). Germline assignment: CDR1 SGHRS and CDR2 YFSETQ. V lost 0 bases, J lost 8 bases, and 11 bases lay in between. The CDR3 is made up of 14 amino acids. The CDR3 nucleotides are TGCGCCAGCAGCTTGGAGAGGGGAGGGGAAAAACTGTTTTTT. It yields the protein CASSLERGGEKLFF.

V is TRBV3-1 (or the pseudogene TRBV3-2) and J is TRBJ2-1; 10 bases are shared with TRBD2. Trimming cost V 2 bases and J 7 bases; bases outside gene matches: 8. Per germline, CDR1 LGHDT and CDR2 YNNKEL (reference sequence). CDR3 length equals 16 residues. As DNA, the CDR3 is TGTGCCAGCAGCCAATATCTAGCGGGAGTTGGGAATGAGCAGTTCTTC. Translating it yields CASSQYLAGVGNEQFF.

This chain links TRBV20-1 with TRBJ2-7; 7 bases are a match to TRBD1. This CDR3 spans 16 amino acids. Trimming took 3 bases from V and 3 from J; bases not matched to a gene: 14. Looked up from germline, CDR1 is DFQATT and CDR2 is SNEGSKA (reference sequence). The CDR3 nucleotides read TGCAGTGCTAGTGGGGATTGGGGCAGGGGGATCTACGAGCAGTACTTC. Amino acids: CSASGDWGRGIYEQYF.